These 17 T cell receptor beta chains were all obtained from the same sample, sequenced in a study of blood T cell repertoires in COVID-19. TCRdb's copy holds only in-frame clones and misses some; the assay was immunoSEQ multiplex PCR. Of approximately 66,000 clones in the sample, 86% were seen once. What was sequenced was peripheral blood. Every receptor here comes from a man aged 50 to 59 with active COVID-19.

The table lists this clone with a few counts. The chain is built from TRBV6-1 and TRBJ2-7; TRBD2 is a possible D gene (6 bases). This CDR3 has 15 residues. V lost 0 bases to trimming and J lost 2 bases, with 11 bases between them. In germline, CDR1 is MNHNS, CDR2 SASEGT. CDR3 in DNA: TGTGCCAGCAGTGAAGCTTTAGCGGCACCCTACGAGCAGTACGTC. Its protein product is CASSEALAAPYEQYV.

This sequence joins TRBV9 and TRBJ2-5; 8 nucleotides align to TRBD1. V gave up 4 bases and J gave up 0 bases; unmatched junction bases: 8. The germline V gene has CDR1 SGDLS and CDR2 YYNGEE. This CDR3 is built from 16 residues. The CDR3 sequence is CASSPGTGEYQETQYF. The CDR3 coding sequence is TGTGCCAGCAGCCCTGGGACAGGCGAGTACCAAGAGACCCAGTACTTC.

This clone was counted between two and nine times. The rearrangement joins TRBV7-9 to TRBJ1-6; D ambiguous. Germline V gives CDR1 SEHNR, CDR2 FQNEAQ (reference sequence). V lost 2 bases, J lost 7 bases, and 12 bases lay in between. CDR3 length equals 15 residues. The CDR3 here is CASSLSGEGNSPLHF. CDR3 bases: TGTGCCAGCAGCTTATCGGGAGAGGGAAATTCACCCCTCCACTTT.

The DNA of the CDR3 is TGTGCCAGCAGCACCCGGGACAGGGGCTACAATGAGCAGTTCTTC. Translating it yields CASSTRDRGYNEQFF. The chain carries TRBV13 and TRBJ2-1; 10 nucleotides line up with TRBD1. CDR1 and CDR2 from the germline V gene are PRHDT and FYEKMQ (reference sequence). This CDR3 region has 15 residues. V shed 5 bases and J 3 bases; nucleotides not matched to a gene: 4.

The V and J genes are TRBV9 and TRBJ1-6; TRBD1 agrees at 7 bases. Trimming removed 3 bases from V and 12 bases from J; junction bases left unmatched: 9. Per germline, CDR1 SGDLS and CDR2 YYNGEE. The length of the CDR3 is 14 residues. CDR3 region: CASSGQGKDRPLHF. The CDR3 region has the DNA TGTGCCAGCAGCGGACAGGGTAAAGATCGACCCCTCCACTTT.

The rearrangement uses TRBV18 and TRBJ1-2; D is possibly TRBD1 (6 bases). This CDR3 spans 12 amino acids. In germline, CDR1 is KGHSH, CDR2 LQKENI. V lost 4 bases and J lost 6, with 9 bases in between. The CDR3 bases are TGTGCCAGCTCACTAGGACAGAATGGCTACACCTTC. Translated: CASSLGQNGYTF. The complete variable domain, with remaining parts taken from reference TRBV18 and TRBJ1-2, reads NAGVMQNPRHLVRRRGQEARLRCSPMKGHSHVYWYRQLPEEGLKFMVYLQKENIIDESGMPKERFSAEFPKEGPSILRIQQVVRGDSAAYFCASSLGQNGYTFGSGTRLTVV.

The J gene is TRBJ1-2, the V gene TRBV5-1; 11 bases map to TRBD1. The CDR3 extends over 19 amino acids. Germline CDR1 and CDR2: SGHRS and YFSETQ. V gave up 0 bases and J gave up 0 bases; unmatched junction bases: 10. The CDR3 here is CASSLGRLGQGDPNYGYTF. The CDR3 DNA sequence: TGCGCCAGCAGCTTGGGTCGTTTGGGACAGGGGGACCCTAACTATGGCTACACCTTC.

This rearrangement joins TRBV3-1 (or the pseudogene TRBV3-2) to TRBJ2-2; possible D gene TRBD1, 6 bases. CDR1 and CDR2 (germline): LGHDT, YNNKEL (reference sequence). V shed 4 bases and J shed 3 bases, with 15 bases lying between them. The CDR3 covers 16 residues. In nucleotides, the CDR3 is TGTGCCAGCAGCCCGTCCGAACAGGGTGACACCGGGGAGCTGTTTTTT. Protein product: CASSPSEQGDTGELFF.

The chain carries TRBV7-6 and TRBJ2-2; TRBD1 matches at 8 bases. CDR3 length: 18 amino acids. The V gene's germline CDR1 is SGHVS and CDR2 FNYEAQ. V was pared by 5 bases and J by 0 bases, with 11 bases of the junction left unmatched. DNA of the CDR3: TGTGCCAGCAGCCGTTGGACCGAGGGACAGGCGAACACCGGGGAGCTGTTTTTT. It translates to CASSRWTEGQANTGELFF.

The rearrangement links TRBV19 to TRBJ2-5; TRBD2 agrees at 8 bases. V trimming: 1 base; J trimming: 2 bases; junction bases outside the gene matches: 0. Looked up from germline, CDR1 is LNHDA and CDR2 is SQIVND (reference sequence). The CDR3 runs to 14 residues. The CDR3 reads CASSIASGQETQYF. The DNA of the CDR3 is TGTGCCAGTAGTATAGCTAGCGGGCAAGAGACCCAGTACTTC.

The CDR3 nucleotides are TGTGCCAGCAGGGCCACGGGGGGAAATACGCAGTATTTT. It encodes CASRATGGNTQYF. J is TRBJ2-3 and V is TRBV12-3 or TRBV12-4, with 7 bases aligning to TRBD2. This CDR3 comprises 13 residues. J was trimmed by 7 bases and V by 6 bases; bases with no gene match: 7.

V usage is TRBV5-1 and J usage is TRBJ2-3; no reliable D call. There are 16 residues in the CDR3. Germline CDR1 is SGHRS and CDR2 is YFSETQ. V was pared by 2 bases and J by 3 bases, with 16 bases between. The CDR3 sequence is CASSFGGSVGTDTQYF. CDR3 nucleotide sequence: TGCGCCAGCAGCTTTGGCGGCAGCGTCGGGACAGATACGCAGTATTTT.

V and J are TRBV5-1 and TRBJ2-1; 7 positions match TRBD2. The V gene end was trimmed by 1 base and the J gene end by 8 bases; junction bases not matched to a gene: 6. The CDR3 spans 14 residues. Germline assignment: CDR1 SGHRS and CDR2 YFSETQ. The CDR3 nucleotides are TGCGCCAGCAGCTTGCAGCGGGGTGGCGATGAGCAGTTCTTC. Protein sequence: CASSLQRGGDEQFF.

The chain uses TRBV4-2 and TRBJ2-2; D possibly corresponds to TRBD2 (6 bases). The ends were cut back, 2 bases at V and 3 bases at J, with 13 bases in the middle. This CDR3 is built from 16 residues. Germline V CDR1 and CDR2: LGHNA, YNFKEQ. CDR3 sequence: CASSQWGGADTGELFF. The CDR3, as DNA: TGTGCCAGCAGCCAATGGGGCGGGGCCGACACCGGGGAGCTGTTTTTT.

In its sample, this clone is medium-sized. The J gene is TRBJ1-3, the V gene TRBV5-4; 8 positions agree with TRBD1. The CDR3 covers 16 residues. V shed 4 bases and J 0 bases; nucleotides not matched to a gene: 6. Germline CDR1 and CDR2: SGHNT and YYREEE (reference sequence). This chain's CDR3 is CASSTPGQDSGNTIYF. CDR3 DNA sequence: TGTGCCAGCAGCACTCCGGGACAGGACTCTGGAAACACCATATATTTT.

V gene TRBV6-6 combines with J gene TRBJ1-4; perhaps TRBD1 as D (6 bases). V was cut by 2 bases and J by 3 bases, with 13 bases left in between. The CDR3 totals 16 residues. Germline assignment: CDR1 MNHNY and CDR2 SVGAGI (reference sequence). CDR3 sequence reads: CASSYGLDSPNEKLFF. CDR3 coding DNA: TGTGCCAGCAGTTACGGACTGGACAGTCCTAATGAAAAACTGTTTTTT.

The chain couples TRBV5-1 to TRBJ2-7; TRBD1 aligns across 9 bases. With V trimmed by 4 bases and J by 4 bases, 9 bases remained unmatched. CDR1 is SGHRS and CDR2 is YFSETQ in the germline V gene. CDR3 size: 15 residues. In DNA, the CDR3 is TGCGCCAGCAGCGATGGACAGGGGATTATTTACGAGCAGTACTTC. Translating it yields CASSDGQGIIYEQYF.